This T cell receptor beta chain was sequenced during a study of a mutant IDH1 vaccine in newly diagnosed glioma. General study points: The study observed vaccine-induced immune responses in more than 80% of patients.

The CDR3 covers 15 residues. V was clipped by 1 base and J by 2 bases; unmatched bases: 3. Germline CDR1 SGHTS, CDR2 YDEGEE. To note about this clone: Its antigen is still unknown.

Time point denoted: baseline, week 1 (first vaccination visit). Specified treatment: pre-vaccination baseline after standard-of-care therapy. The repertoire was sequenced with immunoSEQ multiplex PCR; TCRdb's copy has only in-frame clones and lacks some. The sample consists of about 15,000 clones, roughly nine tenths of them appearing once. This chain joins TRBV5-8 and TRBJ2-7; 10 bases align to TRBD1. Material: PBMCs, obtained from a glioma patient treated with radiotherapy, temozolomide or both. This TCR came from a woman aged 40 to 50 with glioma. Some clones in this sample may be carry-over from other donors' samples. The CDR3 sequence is CASSLRDRGPYEQYF. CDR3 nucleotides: TGTGCCAGCAGCTTGAGGGACAGGGGCCCCTACGAGCAGTACTTC.